These 20 T cell receptor beta chains originate from one sample sequenced in a study of early T cells in non-severe SARS-CoV-2 infection. Each CDR3 protein gets one entry after TCRdb re-called the 5' RACE reads with MiXCR. The sample consists of more than 65,000 distinct CDR3 sequences, around 11% of them appearing once. The starting material was whole blood, obtained at baseline. These receptor sequences come from an adult who was a healthcare worker with PCR-confirmed SARS-CoV-2 infection or an uninfected control (not recorded which).

V and J are TRBV3-1 and TRBJ2-5, with D perhaps matching TRBD1 or TRBD2 (5 bases each). Germline loops: CDR1 LGHDT, CDR2 YNNKEL (reference sequence). This CDR3 comprises 15 residues. Trimming took 3 bases from V and 4 from J, leaving 15 bases between them. CDR3 loop: CASSQGVGGGETQYF. Here the CDR3 DNA reads TGTGCCAGCAGCCAGGGGGTTGGGGGTGGAGAGACCCAGTACTTC.

The chain combines TRBV11-2 with TRBJ2-5; TRBD2 might be the D (6 bases). The CDR3 totals 17 residues. With 1 base removed from V and 2 bases from J, the gap between germline ends came to 17 bases. Germline loops: CDR1 SGHAT, CDR2 FQNNGV. The CDR3 reads CASSLGVWRGEQETQYF. CDR3 DNA: TGTGCCAGCAGCTTAGGAGTCTGGCGGGGAGAACAAGAGACCCAGTACTTC.

The J gene is TRBJ1-1, the V gene TRBV6-2 or TRBV6-3; TRBD1 matches at 8 bases. CDR3 length: 16 amino acids. V lost 6 bases and J lost 4; bases outside the gene matches: 13. The germline V gene has CDR1 MNHEY and CDR2 SVGEGT. CDR3 bases: TGTGCCAGCAGCCCGACCGGACAGGGATCGGGCACTGAAGCTTTCTTT. As protein: CASSPTGQGSGTEAFF.

Here the CDR3 reads CASSDSGGIYNEQFF. The DNA for the CDR3 is TGCGCCAGCAGCGATAGCGGGGGCATTTACAATGAGCAGTTCTTC. This chain joins TRBV10-2 and TRBJ2-1; 9 bases line up with TRBD2. V gave up 6 bases and J gave up 4 bases; unmatched junction bases: 7. CDR1 and CDR2 from the germline V gene are WSHSY and SAAADI. The CDR3 sequence is 15 residues long.

In DNA form, the CDR3 reads TGTGCCAGCAGCCCAACAGGAAGGAATGAAAAACTGTTTTTT. This gives the protein CASSPTGRNEKLFF. The chain uses TRBV5-4 and TRBJ1-4, with D tentatively TRBD1 (5 bases). Germline V lookup: CDR1 SGHNT, CDR2 YYREEE (reference sequence). Trimming pared 4 bases from V and 5 bases from J, leaving 12 bases between. The CDR3 sequence is 14 residues long.

This clonotype has only a few counts. The chain combines TRBV29-1 with TRBJ2-5; D is possibly TRBD2 (6 bases). Germline V gives CDR1 SQVTM, CDR2 ANQGSEA. Trimming removed 6 bases from V and 4 bases from J, with 15 bases in between. This CDR3 contains 13 residues. DNA for the CDR3: TGCAGCGTCTCACACGGGAGCGGAGAGACCCAGTACTTC. The encoded protein is CSVSHGSGETQYF.

This clonotype appeared a few times. This chain joins TRBV12-3 or TRBV12-4 and TRBJ1-5, with TRBD1 as a possible D gene (5 bases). V was trimmed by 5 bases and J by 1 base, leaving 15 bases between them. This CDR3 comprises 16 residues. Here the CDR3 reads CASSSQGGLSNQPQHF. The CDR3 DNA sequence: TGTGCCAGCAGTAGTCAGGGAGGATTAAGCAATCAGCCCCAGCATTTT.

This clonotype was seen a few times. The chain is built from TRBV11-1 and TRBJ2-7; TRBD1 or TRBD2 may be the D gene (5 bases each). CDR3 length equals 16 residues. Per germline, CDR1 SGHAT and CDR2 FQDESV (reference sequence). The V end was cut by 8 bases, the J end by 4 bases, with 24 bases between. The CDR3 here is CASGTSGARKGYEQYF. The CDR3 nucleotides are TGTGCCAGCGGTACCTCCGGGGCCCGGAAGGGGTACGAGCAGTACTTC.

The chain is built from TRBV28 and TRBJ1-1; D not certain. Per germline, CDR1 MDHEN and CDR2 SYDVKM. This CDR3 region has 13 residues. Trimming took off 7 bases at V and 10 bases at J, with 19 bases between the two ends. Here the CDR3 DNA reads TGTGCCAGCACCCCGGACTTTCGCCCTGTAGCTTTCTTT. Its translation: CASTPDFRPVAFF.

The CDR3 region has the DNA TGCAGCGTTGTCGCACCTTACATGAACACTGAAGCTTTCTTT. It encodes CSVVAPYMNTEAFF. The V call is TRBV29-1, the J call TRBJ1-1; D uncertain. This CDR3 has 14 residues. Per the germline V gene, CDR1 is SQVTM and CDR2 is ANQGSEA. V was shortened by 4 bases and J by 0 bases, with 12 bases between the two germline ends.

The chain uses TRBV6-2 or TRBV6-3 and TRBJ2-5, with 7 bases that match TRBD1. The germline V gene encodes CDR1 MNHEY and CDR2 SVGEGT. The CDR3 length is 13 residues. Germline trimming cut 6 bases from V and 5 bases from J; bases unmatched to any gene: 6. The CDR3 DNA reads as TGTGCCAGCAGCCACCCAGGGGGTGAGACCCAGTACTTC. It translates to CASSHPGGETQYF.

There are a few counts of this clonotype. This chain links TRBV10-2 with TRBJ2-2, with 8 bases lining up with TRBD2. This CDR3 contains 17 residues. Unmatched junction bases numbered 5, after V lost 1 base and J lost 1 base. Germline V gene sequence: CDR1 WSHSY, CDR2 SAAADI. The DNA of the CDR3 is TGCGCCAGCAGTGAGTTCCTACTAGCGGTGAACACCGGGGAGCTGTTTTTT. It yields the protein CASSEFLLAVNTGELFF.

This clonotype was counted only a few times. This chain connects TRBV20-1 to TRBJ2-7; 7 bases fit TRBD2. This CDR3 has 14 residues. The J segment lost 2 bases and the V segment lost 5 bases, leaving 9 bases of the junction unmatched. The germline CDR1 and CDR2 sequences are DFQATT and SNEGSKA (reference sequence). The DNA of the CDR3 is TGCAGTGCTCACTCCCGGGACTATGCCTACGAGCAGTACTTC. It is translated as CSAHSRDYAYEQYF.

J is TRBJ2-7 and V is TRBV7-2; 8 nucleotides agree with TRBD1. Trimming removed 4 bases from V and 4 bases from J; junction bases left unmatched: 6. The germline CDR1 and CDR2 sequences are SGHTA and FQGNSA. The CDR3 runs 14 residues. In DNA form, the CDR3 reads TGTGCCAGCAGCTCCCTGGACAGGGTATACGAGCAGTACTTC. Translation gives CASSSLDRVYEQYF.

This clonotype has ten or more counts. This chain links TRBV6-4 with TRBJ2-5; perhaps D is TRBD1 or TRBD2 (5 bases each). Germline-derived CDR1 and CDR2 are MRHNA and SNTAGT. Between the trimmed V and J ends, which lost 2 bases and 1 base, there was a span of 8 bases. This CDR3 has 14 amino acids. Here the CDR3 DNA reads TGTGCCAGCAGTGACAAGGGGACCCAAGAGACCCAGTACTTC. Protein sequence: CASSDKGTQETQYF.

The chain uses TRBV5-1 and TRBJ1-4, with D possibly matching TRBD1 (5 bases). Trimming shortened V by 5 bases and J by 7 bases, and 15 bases separated the two germline ends. The CDR3 extends over 14 amino acids. The germline V gene has CDR1 SGHRS and CDR2 YFSETQ. Here the CDR3 DNA reads TGCGCCAGCAGTACCGGGACGTCGACTGAAAAACTGTTTTTT. Protein: CASSTGTSTEKLFF.

This clonotype was observed at least ten times. V and J are TRBV27 and TRBJ1-5, with a possible D match to TRBD1 (5 bases). Per the germline V gene, CDR1 is MNHEY and CDR2 is SMNVEV (reference sequence). The ends were cut back, 7 bases at V and 1 base at J, with 11 bases in the middle. This CDR3 region has 14 residues. The CDR3 coding sequence is TGTGCCAGCAATCCCAGGGACAGCAATCAGCCCCAGCATTTT. It encodes CASNPRDSNQPQHF.

This clonotype was seen at least ten times. The chain recombines TRBV10-2 with TRBJ1-1, with no clear D. This CDR3 comprises 12 residues. Between the trimmed V and J ends, which lost 8 bases and 7 bases, there was a span of 14 bases. Germline CDR1 and CDR2: WSHSY and SAAADI. In nucleotides, the CDR3 is TGCGCCAGCGCAACCGGACGGCTTGAAGCTTTCTTT. It specifies CASATGRLEAFF.

This clonotype came up a few times. V and J are TRBV5-4 and TRBJ2-3; 8 nucleotides align to TRBD1. V gave up 6 bases and J gave up 2 bases; unmatched junction bases: 11. Looked up from germline, CDR1 is SGHNT and CDR2 is YYREEE (reference sequence). The CDR3 is made up of 16 amino acids. As DNA, the CDR3 is TGTGCCAGCAACTGGAGTACGGACAGGGCCACAGATACGCAGTATTTT. It translates to CASNWSTDRATDTQYF.

This chain uses TRBV7-3 with TRBJ2-7; 8 bases agree with TRBD1. Germline V gives CDR1 SGHTA, CDR2 FQGTGA. J gave up 7 bases and V 0 bases, and 8 bases lay outside the gene matches. This CDR3 comprises 15 residues. In nucleotides, the CDR3 is TGTGCCAGCAGCTTAACGGGGACAGGCCTCGGAGAGCAGTACTTC. This gives the protein CASSLTGTGLGEQYF.